This T cell receptor beta chain was found in a study of control samples from healthy donors and cancer patients. Assay used: immunoSEQ multiplex PCR; TCRdb lists only in-frame clones, some missing. This sample has about 130,000 clones, with 90% to 95% found just once. The CDR3 is 15 residues long. The V end was cut by 2 bases, the J end by 8 bases, with 16 bases between. Germline lookup yields CDR1 KGHSH and CDR2 LQKENI. This receptor was taken from a man in his fifties or sixties with colorectal cancer. V and J are TRBV18 and TRBJ2-1; D call uncertain. The sequenced sample was PBMCs. As DNA, the CDR3 is TGTGCCAGCTCACCATGGGCCCTGGTGGACGATGAGCAGTTCTTC. Amino acid sequence: CASSPWALVDDEQFF. The entire variable domain, with the rest obtained from reference TRBV18 and TRBJ2-1, is as follows: NAGVMQNPRHLVRRRGQEARLRCSPMKGHSHVYWYRQLPEEGLKFMVYLQKENIIDESGMPKERFSAEFPKEGPSILRIQQVVRGDSAAYFCASSPWALVDDEQFFGPGTRLTVL.